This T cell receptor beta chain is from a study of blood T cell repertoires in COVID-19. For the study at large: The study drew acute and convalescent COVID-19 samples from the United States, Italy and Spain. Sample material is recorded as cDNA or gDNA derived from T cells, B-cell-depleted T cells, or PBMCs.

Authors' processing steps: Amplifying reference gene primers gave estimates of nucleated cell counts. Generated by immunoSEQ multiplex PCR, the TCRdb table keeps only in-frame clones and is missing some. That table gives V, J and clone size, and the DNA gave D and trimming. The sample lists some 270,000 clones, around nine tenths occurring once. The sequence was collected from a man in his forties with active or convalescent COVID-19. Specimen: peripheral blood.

The CDR3 DNA reads as TGTGCCAGTATAGCGGGAGTGGTGGGCAATGAGCAGTTCTTC. This encodes CASIAGVVGNEQFF. This chain connects TRBV6-1 to TRBJ2-1; 9 nucleotides align to TRBD2. Per the germline V gene, CDR1 is MNHNS and CDR2 is SASEGT. The CDR3 is made up of 14 amino acids. V lost 9 bases to trimming and J lost 6 bases; unmatched junction nucleotides: 9.